Listed below are T cell receptor beta chains from one sample, sequenced in a study of blood T cell repertoires in COVID-19. Profiling relied on immunoSEQ multiplex PCR, and the TCRdb table lists in-frame clones only, not all of them. The sample has over 55,000 clones, about 80% seen once. Sequenced input: peripheral blood. Every receptor here comes from a woman aged 70-85 years with acute or convalescent COVID-19. The CDR3 runs from the conserved cysteine through the conserved F or W. The order of the fields is CDR3 protein, CDR3 DNA, V gene, clone size, J gene, D gene. The D gene is left open where the match is weak. Clone size, where shown, is once, few, many, or a class for clones that have expanded.

CDR3: CSVRWGGEQYF; DNA: TGCAGTGTTAGATGGGGGGGCGAGCAGTACTTC; V: TRBV20-1; size: .; J: TRBJ2-7; D: TRBD2
CDR3: CASRIEVSTDTQYF; DNA: TGTGCCAGCCGCATCGAGGTCTCCACAGATACGCAGTATTTT; V: TRBV2; size: .; J: TRBJ2-3; D: .
CDR3: CAWNAGGVGEQFF; DNA: TGTGCCTGGAATGCGGGGGGCGTGGGTGAGCAGTTCTTC; V: TRBV30; size: .; J: TRBJ2-1; D: TRBD2
CDR3: CASRGLAGGYNEQFF; DNA: TGTGCCAGCAGAGGACTAGCGGGGGGTTACAATGAGCAGTTCTTC; V: TRBV2; size: .; J: TRBJ2-1; D: TRBD2
CDR3: CASSSTGIDYGYTF; DNA: TGTGCCAGCAGCTCGACAGGGATCGACTATGGCTACACCTTC; V: TRBV27; size: few; J: TRBJ1-2; D: TRBD1
CDR3: CASSYLGQGADTQYF; DNA: TGTGCCAGCAGTTACCTCGGACAGGGGGCAGATACGCAGTATTTT; V: TRBV6-5; size: .; J: TRBJ2-3; D: TRBD1
CDR3: CASSLDGWRASSGNTIYF; DNA: TGTGCCAGCAGCTTAGACGGCTGGCGGGCCTCCTCTGGAAACACCATATATTTT; V: TRBV11-2; size: .; J: TRBJ1-3; D: .
CDR3: CASSRSPTGLAGANVLTF; DNA: TGTGCCAGCAGTCGCTCACCCACAGGGCTCGCTGGGGCCAACGTCCTGACTTTC; V: TRBV7-2; size: .; J: TRBJ2-6; D: .
CDR3: CASSLDRVFSGNTIYF; DNA: TGTGCCAGCAGCTTGGACAGGGTCTTCTCTGGAAACACCATATATTTT; V: TRBV5-4; size: few; J: TRBJ1-3; D: .
CDR3: CAWSPINEQFF; DNA: TGTGCCTGGAGCCCCATCAATGAGCAGTTCTTC; V: TRBV30; size: .; J: TRBJ2-1; D: .
CDR3: CASSPTGGDGYTF; DNA: TGTGCCAGCAGCCCGACAGGGGGGGATGGCTACACCTTC; V: TRBV5-4; size: .; J: TRBJ1-2; D: TRBD1
CDR3: CASPDTNHRDNSPLHF; DNA: TGTGCCAGCCCCGACACTAACCACAGGGATAATTCACCCCTCCACTTT; V: TRBV3-1/TRBV3-2; size: few; J: TRBJ1-6; D: .
CDR3: CASSRLAGATTGELFF; DNA: TGTGCCAGCAGTCGCCTAGCGGGAGCCACCACCGGGGAGCTGTTTTTT; V: TRBV11-2; size: .; J: TRBJ2-2; D: TRBD2
CDR3: CAVEREGPYEQYF; DNA: TGTGCCGTAGAGAGGGAGGGTCCATACGAGCAGTACTTC; V: TRBV24-1; size: many; J: TRBJ2-7; D: TRBD2
CDR3: CASTTSGVDYNEQFF; DNA: TGTGCCAGCACCACAAGCGGGGTTGACTACAATGAGCAGTTCTTC; V: TRBV27; size: .; J: TRBJ2-1; D: TRBD2
CDR3: CASSAEGRNQPQHF; DNA: TGTGCCAGCAGCGCAGAGGGGAGGAATCAGCCCCAGCATTTT; V: TRBV9; size: few; J: TRBJ1-5; D: .
CDR3: CASSPRTDNYGYTF; DNA: TGCGCCAGCAGCCCAAGGACTGATAACTATGGCTACACCTTC; V: TRBV5-1; size: .; J: TRBJ1-2; D: .
CDR3: CASSLFRARAGEKLFF; DNA: TGTGCCAGCAGTTTATTTCGCGCCCGGGCGGGGGAAAAACTGTTTTTT; V: TRBV27; size: few; J: TRBJ1-4; D: .
CDR3: CASSQLAGTGELFF; DNA: TGTGCCAGCAGCCAACTAGCGGGGACCGGGGAGCTGTTTTTT; V: TRBV3-1/TRBV3-2; size: .; J: TRBJ2-2; D: TRBD2
CDR3: CASSRDRGRNNEQFF; DNA: TGTGCCAGCAGTCGCGACAGGGGGCGAAACAATGAGCAGTTCTTC; V: TRBV2; size: once; J: TRBJ2-1; D: TRBD1
CDR3: CASSLVGGANTEAFF; DNA: TGCGCCAGCAGCTTGGTGGGGGGTGCGAACACTGAAGCTTTCTTT; V: TRBV5-1; size: few; J: TRBJ1-1; D: .
CDR3: CASSPLSTGSTGELFF; DNA: TGTGCCAGCAGCCCCCTCTCGACAGGGTCCACCGGGGAGCTGTTTTTT; V: TRBV7-8; size: .; J: TRBJ2-2; D: TRBD1
CDR3: CASGTALGTGWIYGNQPQHF; DNA: TGTGCTAGTGGTACCGCGCTTGGGACAGGGTGGATTTATGGCAATCAGCCCCAGCATTTT; V: TRBV12-5; size: .; J: TRBJ1-5; D: TRBD1
CDR3: CASKASHRGSVQYF; DNA: TGTGCCAGCAAAGCCTCCCACAGGGGATCTGTGCAGTACTTC; V: TRBV3-1/TRBV3-2; size: .; J: TRBJ2-7; D: TRBD1
CDR3: CASSPRETGGVNEQYF; DNA: TGTGCCAGCAGCCCCCGGGAAACAGGGGGAGTAAACGAGCAGTACTTC; V: TRBV13; size: .; J: TRBJ2-7; D: TRBD1
CDR3: CASTAGGAGETQYF; DNA: TGTGCCAGTACTGCCGGGGGGGCCGGAGAGACCCAGTACTTC; V: TRBV19; size: .; J: TRBJ2-5; D: TRBD2
CDR3: CARTSGSRPEQYF; DNA: TGTGCTAGGACTAGCGGGAGCCGCCCCGAGCAGTACTTC; V: TRBV30; size: .; J: TRBJ2-7; D: TRBD2
CDR3: CAWSPGQGSTDTQYF; DNA: TGTGCCTGGAGTCCGGGACAGGGGAGCACAGATACGCAGTATTTT; V: TRBV30; size: .; J: TRBJ2-3; D: TRBD1
CDR3: CASSVTGTVSSGNTIYF; DNA: TGTGCCAGCAGCGTCACCGGGACTGTGAGCTCTGGAAACACCATATATTTT; V: TRBV9; size: few; J: TRBJ1-3; D: .
CDR3: CASSVGGAYGYTF; DNA: TGTGCCAGCAGCGTAGGGGGAGCCTATGGCTACACCTTC; V: TRBV9; size: .; J: TRBJ1-2; D: .
CDR3: CASNRGNANEKLFF; DNA: TGTGCCAGTAACAGGGGGAACGCTAATGAAAAACTGTTTTTT; V: TRBV19; size: .; J: TRBJ1-4; D: TRBD1
CDR3: CASSPRGGGSSYEQYF; DNA: TGTGCCAGTAGTCCCCGGGGAGGCGGCAGCTCCTACGAGCAGTACTTC; V: TRBV19; size: .; J: TRBJ2-7; D: .
CDR3: CASSRQGALAEAFF; DNA: TGTGCCAGCAGCCGACAGGGGGCTTTGGCTGAAGCTTTCTTT; V: TRBV6-5; size: .; J: TRBJ1-1; D: TRBD1
CDR3: CASSPTSGGMKTQYF; DNA: TGTGCCAGCAGCCCTACTAGCGGGGGGATGAAGACCCAGTACTTC; V: TRBV7-2; size: once; J: TRBJ2-5; D: TRBD2
CDR3: CASSASGTGGWNTEAFF; DNA: TGCGCCAGCAGCGCCTCCGGGACAGGGGGCTGGAACACTGAAGCTTTCTTT; V: TRBV5-1; size: few; J: TRBJ1-1; D: TRBD1
CDR3: CASRHGQGLPEAFF; DNA: TGCGCCAGCAGACACGGACAGGGCCTCCCTGAAGCTTTCTTT; V: TRBV10-2; size: .; J: TRBJ1-1; D: TRBD1
CDR3: CASSNRRRSGSSYNEQFF; DNA: TGTGCCAGTAGTAACCGCCGGAGGAGCGGGAGCTCCTACAATGAGCAGTTCTTC; V: TRBV19; size: .; J: TRBJ2-1; D: TRBD2
CDR3: CASSFSGGGDTQYF; DNA: TGTGCCAGCAGCTTCAGCGGGGGGGGAGATACGCAGTATTTT; V: TRBV7-8; size: .; J: TRBJ2-3; D: TRBD2
CDR3: CASSTLQGTYGYTF; DNA: TGTGCCAGCAGTACCTTACAGGGGACCTATGGCTACACCTTC; V: TRBV6-2/TRBV6-3; size: .; J: TRBJ1-2; D: TRBD1
CDR3: CASLRFNSPLHF; DNA: TGTGCCAGCCTACGCTTTAATTCACCCCTCCACTTT; V: TRBV12-3/TRBV12-4; size: .; J: TRBJ1-6; D: .
CDR3: CASSLVIEGTHQYF; DNA: TGTGCCAGCAGCTTAGTAATCGAGGGGACTCATCAGTACTTC; V: TRBV7-9; size: .; J: TRBJ2-4; D: .
CDR3: CASNPGGSKGETQYF; DNA: TGTGCCAGCAACCCGGGTGGGAGTAAGGGAGAGACCCAGTACTTC; V: TRBV5-4; size: .; J: TRBJ2-5; D: .
CDR3: CASSRTGRIYAQYF; DNA: TGTGCCAGCAGCCGGACAGGTAGAATCTACGCGCAGTACTTC; V: TRBV5-5; size: .; J: TRBJ2-7; D: TRBD1
CDR3: CASSPRGAGIPYEQYF; DNA: TGTGCCAGCAGCCCTCGGGGGGCAGGGATCCCCTACGAGCAGTACTTC; V: TRBV9; size: .; J: TRBJ2-7; D: .
CDR3: CASSLDGGAYQPQHF; DNA: TGTGCCAGCAGCTTAGATGGGGGGGCCTATCAGCCCCAGCATTTT; V: TRBV11-2; size: .; J: TRBJ1-5; D: .
CDR3: CASSIRGADSTDTQYF; DNA: TGTGCCAGTAGTATCAGGGGCGCCGATAGCACAGATACGCAGTATTTT; V: TRBV19; size: few; J: TRBJ2-3; D: .
CDR3: CASSSLYEQYF; DNA: TGTGCCAGCAGCTCACTCTACGAGCAGTACTTC; V: TRBV11-2; size: .; J: TRBJ2-7; D: .
CDR3: CASSEFDNRNSPLHF; DNA: TGTGCCAGCAGTGAATTTGACAACCGGAATTCACCCCTCCACTTT; V: TRBV6-1; size: .; J: TRBJ1-6; D: .
CDR3: CASSPRPGQGVNQQYF; DNA: TGTGCCAGCAGCCCTAGGCCGGGACAGGGGGTTAATCAGCAGTACTTC; V: TRBV7-2; size: once; J: TRBJ2-7; D: TRBD1
CDR3: CASSRGLAGGSEQYF; DNA: TGTGCCAGCAGCCGCGGGCTAGCGGGAGGATCCGAGCAGTACTTC; V: TRBV11-3; size: .; J: TRBJ2-7; D: TRBD2
CDR3: CASSIPGQGELFF; DNA: TGTGCCAGTAGTATACCGGGACAAGGGGAGCTGTTTTTT; V: TRBV19; size: .; J: TRBJ2-2; D: .
CDR3: CASSDLGTTDTQYF; DNA: TGTGCCAGCAGTGACTTGGGCACCACAGATACGCAGTATTTT; V: TRBV6-4; size: .; J: TRBJ2-3; D: .
CDR3: CASSKPGQGLGNEKLFF; DNA: TGTGCCAGCAGCAAACCGGGACAGGGATTGGGTAATGAAAAACTGTTTTTT; V: TRBV7-9; size: .; J: TRBJ1-4; D: TRBD1
CDR3: CASSIKGLSTDTQYF; DNA: TGTGCCAGTAGTATCAAGGGGCTCAGCACAGATACGCAGTATTTT; V: TRBV19; size: .; J: TRBJ2-3; D: .